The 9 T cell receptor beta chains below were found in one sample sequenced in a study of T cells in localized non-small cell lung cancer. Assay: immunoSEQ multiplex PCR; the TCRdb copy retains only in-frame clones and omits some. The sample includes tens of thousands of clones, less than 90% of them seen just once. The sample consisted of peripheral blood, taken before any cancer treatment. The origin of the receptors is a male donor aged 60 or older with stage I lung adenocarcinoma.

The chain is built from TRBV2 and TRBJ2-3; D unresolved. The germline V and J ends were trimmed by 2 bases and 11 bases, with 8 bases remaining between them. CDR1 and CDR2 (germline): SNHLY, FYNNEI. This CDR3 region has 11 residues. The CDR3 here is CASSEQRWQYF. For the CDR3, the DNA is TGTGCCAGCAGTGAACAAAGGTGGCAGTATTTT.

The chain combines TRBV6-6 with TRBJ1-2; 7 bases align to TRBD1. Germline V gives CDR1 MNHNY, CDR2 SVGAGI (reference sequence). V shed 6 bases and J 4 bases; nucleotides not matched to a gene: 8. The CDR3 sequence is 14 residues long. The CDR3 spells CASRSRQGSYGYTF. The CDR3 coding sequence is TGTGCCAGCAGATCCAGACAGGGATCCTATGGCTACACCTTC.

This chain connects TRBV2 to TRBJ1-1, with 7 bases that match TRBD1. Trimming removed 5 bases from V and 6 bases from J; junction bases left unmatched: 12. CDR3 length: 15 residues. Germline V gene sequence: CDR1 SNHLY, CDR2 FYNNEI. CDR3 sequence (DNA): TGTGCCAGCAGTCCTCTCCGTAGGGGGCCGGCTGAAGCTTTCTTT. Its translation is CASSPLRRGPAEAFF.

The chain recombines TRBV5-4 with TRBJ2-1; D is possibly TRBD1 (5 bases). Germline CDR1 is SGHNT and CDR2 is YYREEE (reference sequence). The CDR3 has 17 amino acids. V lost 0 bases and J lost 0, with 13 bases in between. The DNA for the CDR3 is TGTGCCAGCAGCTTGGCAGGGTCCACTATCTCCTACAATGAGCAGTTCTTC. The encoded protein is CASSLAGSTISYNEQFF.

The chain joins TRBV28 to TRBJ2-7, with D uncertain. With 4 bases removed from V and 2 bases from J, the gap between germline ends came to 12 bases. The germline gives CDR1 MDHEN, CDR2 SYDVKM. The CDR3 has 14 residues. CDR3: CASSWVTLTYEQYF. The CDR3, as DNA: TGTGCCAGCAGTTGGGTCACCCTTACCTACGAGCAGTACTTC. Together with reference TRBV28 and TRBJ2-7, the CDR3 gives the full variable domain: DVKVTQSSRYLVKRTGEKVFLECVQDMDHENMFWYRQDPGLGLRLIYFSYDVKMKEKGDIPEGYSVSREKKERFSLILESASTNQTSMYLCASSWVTLTYEQYFGPGTRLTVT.

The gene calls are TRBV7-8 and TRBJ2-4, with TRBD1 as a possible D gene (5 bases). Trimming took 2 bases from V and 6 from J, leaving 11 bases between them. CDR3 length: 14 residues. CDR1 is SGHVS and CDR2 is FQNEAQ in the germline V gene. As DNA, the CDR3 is TGTGCCAGCAGCTTACACAAAGGGGCAAACATTCAGTACTTC. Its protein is CASSLHKGANIQYF.

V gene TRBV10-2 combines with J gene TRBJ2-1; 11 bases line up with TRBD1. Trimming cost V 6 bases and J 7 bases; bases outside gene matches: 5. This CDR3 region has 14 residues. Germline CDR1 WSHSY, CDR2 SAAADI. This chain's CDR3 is CASSGQGALNEQFF. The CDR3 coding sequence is TGCGCCAGCAGCGGACAGGGGGCGCTTAATGAGCAGTTCTTC.

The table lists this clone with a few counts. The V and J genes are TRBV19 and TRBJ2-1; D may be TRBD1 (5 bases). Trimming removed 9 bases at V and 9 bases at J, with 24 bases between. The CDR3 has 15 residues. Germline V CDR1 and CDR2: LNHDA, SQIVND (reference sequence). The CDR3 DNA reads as TGTGCCAGCCGTACGCGATCCCTAGGGGTTGGTGAGCAGTTCTTC. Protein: CASRTRSLGVGEQFF.

The CDR3 is CASSLGGAGASTDGYTF. CDR3 bases: TGTGCCAGCAGTTTGGGCGGGGCGGGGGCGAGTACGGATGGCTACACCTTC. The chain is built from TRBV28 and TRBJ1-2; a weak D match, TRBD1 (6 bases). The germline V and J ends were trimmed by 3 bases and 6 bases, with 23 bases remaining between them. This CDR3 has 17 residues. In germline, CDR1 is MDHEN, CDR2 SYDVKM.